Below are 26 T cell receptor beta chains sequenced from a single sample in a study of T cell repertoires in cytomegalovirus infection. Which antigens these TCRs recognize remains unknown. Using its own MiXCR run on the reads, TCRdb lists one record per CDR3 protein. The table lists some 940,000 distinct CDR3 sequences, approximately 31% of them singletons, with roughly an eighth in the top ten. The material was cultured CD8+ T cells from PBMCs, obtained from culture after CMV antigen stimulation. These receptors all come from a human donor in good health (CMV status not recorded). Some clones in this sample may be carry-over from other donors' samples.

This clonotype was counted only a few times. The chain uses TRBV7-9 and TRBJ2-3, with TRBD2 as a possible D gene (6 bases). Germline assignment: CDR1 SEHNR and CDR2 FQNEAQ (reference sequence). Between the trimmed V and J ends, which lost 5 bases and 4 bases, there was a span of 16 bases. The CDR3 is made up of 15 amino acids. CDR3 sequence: CASSDQGGVADTQYF. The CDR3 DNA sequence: TGTGCCAGCAGCGATCAGGGAGGCGTAGCAGATACGCAGTATTTT.

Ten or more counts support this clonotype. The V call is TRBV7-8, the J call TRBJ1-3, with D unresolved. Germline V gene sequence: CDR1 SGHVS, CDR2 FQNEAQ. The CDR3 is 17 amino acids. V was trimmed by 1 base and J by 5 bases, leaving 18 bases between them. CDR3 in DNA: TGTGCCAGCAGCTTAGTTCCCGTCGGGGATCGGAGAAACACCATATATTTT. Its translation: CASSLVPVGDRRNTIYF.

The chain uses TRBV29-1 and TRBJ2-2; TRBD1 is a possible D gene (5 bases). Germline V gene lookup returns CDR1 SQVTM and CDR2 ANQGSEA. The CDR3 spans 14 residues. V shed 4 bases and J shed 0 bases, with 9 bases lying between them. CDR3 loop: CSVAGRANTGELFF. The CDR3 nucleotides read TGCAGCGTTGCGGGCAGGGCGAACACCGGGGAGCTGTTTTTT.

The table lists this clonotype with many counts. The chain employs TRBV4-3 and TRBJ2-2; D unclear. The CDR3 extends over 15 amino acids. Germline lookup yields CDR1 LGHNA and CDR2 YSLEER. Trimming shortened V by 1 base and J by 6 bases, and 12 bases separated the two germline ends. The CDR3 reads CASSQVLLAPGELFF. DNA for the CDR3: TGCGCCAGCAGCCAAGTCTTACTGGCCCCCGGGGAGCTGTTTTTT.

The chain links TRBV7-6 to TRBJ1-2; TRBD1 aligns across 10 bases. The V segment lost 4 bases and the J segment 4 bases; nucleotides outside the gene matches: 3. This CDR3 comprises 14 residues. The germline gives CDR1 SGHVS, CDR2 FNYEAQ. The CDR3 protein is CASSSGQGTYGYTF. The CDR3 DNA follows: TGTGCCAGCAGCTCGGGACAGGGGACCTATGGCTACACCTTC.

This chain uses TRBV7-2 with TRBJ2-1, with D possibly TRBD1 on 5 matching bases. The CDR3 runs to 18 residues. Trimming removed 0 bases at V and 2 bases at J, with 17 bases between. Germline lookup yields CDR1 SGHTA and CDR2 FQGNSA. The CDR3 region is CASSLAYRFAPTYNEQFF. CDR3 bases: TGTGCCAGCAGCTTAGCTTACAGGTTTGCGCCTACCTACAATGAGCAGTTCTTC.

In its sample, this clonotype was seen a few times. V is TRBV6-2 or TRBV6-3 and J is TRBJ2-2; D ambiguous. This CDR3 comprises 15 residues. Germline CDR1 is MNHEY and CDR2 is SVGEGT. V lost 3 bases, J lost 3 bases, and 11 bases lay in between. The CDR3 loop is CASSYLERHTGELFF. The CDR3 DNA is TGTGCCAGCAGTTATTTGGAGCGCCACACCGGGGAGCTGTTTTTT.

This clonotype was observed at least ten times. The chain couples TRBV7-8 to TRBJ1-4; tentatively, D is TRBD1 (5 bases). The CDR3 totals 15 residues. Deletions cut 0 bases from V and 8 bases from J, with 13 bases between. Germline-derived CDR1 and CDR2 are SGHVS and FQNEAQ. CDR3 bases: TGTGCCAGCAGCTTAGCGCGCGGGGGGGTAGAAAAACTGTTTTTT. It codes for CASSLARGGVEKLFF. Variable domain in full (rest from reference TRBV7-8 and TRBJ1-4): GAGVSQSPRYKVAKRGQDVALRCDPISGHVSLFWYQQALGQGPEFLTYFQNEAQLDKSGLPSDRFFAERPEGSVSTLKIQRTQQEDSAVYLCASSLARGGVEKLFFGSGTQLSVL.

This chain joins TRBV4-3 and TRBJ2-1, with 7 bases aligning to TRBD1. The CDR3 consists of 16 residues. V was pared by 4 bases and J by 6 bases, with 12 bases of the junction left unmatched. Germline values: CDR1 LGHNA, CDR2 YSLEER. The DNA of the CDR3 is TGCGCCAGCAGCCGCATACGACAGGGATTGGGCAATGAGCAGTTCTTC. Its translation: CASSRIRQGLGNEQFF.

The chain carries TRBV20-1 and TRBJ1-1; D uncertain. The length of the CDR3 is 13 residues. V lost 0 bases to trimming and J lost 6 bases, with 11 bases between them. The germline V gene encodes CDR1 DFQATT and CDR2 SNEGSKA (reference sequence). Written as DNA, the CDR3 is TGCAGTGCTAGAGATCCAGGATTTGCTGAAGCTTTCTTT. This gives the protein CSARDPGFAEAFF.

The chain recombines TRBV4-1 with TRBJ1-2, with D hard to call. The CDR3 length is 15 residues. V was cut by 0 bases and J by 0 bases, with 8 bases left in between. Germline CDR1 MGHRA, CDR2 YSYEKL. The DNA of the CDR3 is TGCGCCAGCAGCCAAGATCTCCTGACTAACTATGGCTACACCTTC. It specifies CASSQDLLTNYGYTF.

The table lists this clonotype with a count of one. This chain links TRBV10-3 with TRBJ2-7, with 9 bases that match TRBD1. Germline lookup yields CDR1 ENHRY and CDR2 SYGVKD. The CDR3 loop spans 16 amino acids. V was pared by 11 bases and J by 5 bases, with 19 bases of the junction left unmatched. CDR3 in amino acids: CACSLRSGTGPHEQYF. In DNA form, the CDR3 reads TGTGCCTGCAGTCTCCGCTCCGGGACAGGGCCTCACGAGCAGTACTTC.

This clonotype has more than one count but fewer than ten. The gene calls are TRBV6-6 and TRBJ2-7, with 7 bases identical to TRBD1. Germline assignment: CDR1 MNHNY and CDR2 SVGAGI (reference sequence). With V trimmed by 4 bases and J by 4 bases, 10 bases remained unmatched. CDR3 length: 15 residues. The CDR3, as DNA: TGTGCCAGCAGTTCGACAGGGTCTTTACTTTACGAGCAGTACTTC. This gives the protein CASSSTGSLLYEQYF.

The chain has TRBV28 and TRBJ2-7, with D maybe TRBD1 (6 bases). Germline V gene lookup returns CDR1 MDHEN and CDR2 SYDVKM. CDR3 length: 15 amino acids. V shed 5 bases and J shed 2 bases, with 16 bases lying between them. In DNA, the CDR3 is TGTGCCAGCAGTCCAACAGGGAACTTTCCCTACGAGCAGTACGTC. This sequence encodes CASSPTGNFPYEQYV.

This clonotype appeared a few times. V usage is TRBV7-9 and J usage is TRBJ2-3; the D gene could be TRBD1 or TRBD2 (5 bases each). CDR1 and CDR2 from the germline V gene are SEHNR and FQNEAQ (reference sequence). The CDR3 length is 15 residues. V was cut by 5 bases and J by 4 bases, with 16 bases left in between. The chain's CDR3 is CASSHGARDPDTQYF. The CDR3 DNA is TGTGCCAGCAGCCACGGGGCCAGGGACCCAGATACGCAGTATTTT. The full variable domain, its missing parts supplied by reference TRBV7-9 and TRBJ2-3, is DTGVSQNPRHKITKRGQNVTFRCDPISEHNRLYWYRQTLGQGPEFLTYFQNEAQLEKSRLLSDRFSAERPKGSFSTLEIQRTEQGDSAMYLCASSHGARDPDTQYFGPGTRLTVL.

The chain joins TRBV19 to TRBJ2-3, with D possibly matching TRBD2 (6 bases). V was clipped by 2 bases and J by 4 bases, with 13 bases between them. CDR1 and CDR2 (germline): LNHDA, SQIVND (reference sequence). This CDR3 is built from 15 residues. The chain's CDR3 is CASSILAIRSDTQYF. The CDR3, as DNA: TGTGCCAGTAGTATACTAGCGATCCGGTCAGATACGCAGTATTTT.

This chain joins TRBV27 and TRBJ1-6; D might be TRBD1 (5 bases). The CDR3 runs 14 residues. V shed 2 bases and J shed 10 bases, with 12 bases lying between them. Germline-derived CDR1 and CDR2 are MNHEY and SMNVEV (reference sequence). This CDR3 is CASSLQGLGSPLHF. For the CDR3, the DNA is TGTGCCAGCAGTTTACAGGGTTTAGGATCACCCCTCCACTTT.

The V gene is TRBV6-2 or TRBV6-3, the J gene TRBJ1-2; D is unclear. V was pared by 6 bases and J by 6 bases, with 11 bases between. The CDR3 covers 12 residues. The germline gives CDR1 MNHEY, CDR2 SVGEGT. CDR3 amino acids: CASSQRLNGYTF. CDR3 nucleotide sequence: TGTGCCAGCAGCCAACGGTTAAATGGCTACACCTTC.

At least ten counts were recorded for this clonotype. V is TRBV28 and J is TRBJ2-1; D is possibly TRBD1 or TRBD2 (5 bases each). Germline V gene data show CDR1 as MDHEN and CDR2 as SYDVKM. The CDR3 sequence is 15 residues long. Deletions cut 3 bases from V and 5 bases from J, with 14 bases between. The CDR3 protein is CASSFGTEVNNEQFF. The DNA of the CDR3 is TGTGCCAGCAGTTTCGGGACCGAAGTAAACAATGAGCAGTTCTTC. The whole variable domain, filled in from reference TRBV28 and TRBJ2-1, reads DVKVTQSSRYLVKRTGEKVFLECVQDMDHENMFWYRQDPGLGLRLIYFSYDVKMKEKGDIPEGYSVSREKKERFSLILESASTNQTSMYLCASSFGTEVNNEQFFGPGTRLTVL.

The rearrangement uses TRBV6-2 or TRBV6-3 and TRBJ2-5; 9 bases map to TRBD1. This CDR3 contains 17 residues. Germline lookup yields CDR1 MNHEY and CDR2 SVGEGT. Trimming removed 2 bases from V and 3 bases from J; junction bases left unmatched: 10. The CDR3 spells CASSYPSSGTGKETQYF. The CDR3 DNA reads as TGTGCCAGCAGTTACCCCTCTTCCGGGACAGGGAAAGAGACCCAGTACTTC.

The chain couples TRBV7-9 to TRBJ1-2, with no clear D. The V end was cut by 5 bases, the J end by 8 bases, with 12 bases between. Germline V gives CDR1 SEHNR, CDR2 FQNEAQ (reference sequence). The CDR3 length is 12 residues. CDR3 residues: CASSGWTGGYTF. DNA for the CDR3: TGTGCCAGCAGCGGATGGACCGGGGGCTACACCTTC.

The CDR3 DNA is TGCAGCGTTGTGGTTACCACCTACGAGCAGTACTTC. Protein product: CSVVVTTYEQYF. This chain links TRBV29-1 with TRBJ2-7, with D unresolved. V was clipped by 4 bases and J by 2 bases, with 9 bases between them. The CDR3 has 12 residues. CDR1 SQVTM and CDR2 ANQGSEA come from the germline V gene.

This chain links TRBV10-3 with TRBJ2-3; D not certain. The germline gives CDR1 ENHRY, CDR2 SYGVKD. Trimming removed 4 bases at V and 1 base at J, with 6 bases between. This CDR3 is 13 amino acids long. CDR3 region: CAISVGGTDTQYF. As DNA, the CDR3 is TGTGCCATCAGTGTGGGTGGCACAGATACGCAGTATTTT.

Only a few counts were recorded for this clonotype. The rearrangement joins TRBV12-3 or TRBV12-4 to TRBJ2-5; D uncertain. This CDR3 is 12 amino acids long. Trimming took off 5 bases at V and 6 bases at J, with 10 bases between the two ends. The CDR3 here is CASSLILKTQYF. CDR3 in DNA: TGTGCCAGCAGTCTCATTCTTAAGACCCAGTACTTC.

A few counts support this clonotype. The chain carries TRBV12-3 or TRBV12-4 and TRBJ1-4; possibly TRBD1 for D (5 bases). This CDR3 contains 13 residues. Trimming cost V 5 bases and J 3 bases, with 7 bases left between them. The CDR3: CASSGTPNEKLFF. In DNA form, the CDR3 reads TGTGCCAGCAGTGGGACGCCTAATGAAAAACTGTTTTTT.

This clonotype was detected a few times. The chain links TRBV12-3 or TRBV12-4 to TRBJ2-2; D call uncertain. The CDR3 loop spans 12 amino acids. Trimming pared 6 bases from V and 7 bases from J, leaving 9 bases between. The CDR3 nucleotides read TGTGCCAGCAGACCCGGCGGCGGGGAGCTGTTTTTT. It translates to CASRPGGGELFF.